The sequence of this T cell receptor (beta chain) was determined in a study of blood T cell repertoires in COVID-19. For the study at large: In each case, the material was cDNA or gDNA derived from T cells, B-cell-depleted T cells, or PBMCs.

How the authors handled the data: Reference gene primer amplification gave nucleated cell count estimates. Sequenced by immunoSEQ multiplex PCR; TCRdb stores in-frame clones only, minus some. That table furnishes V, J and clone size, whereas the DNA furnished D and trimming. The table lists roughly 260,000 clones, 75% to 95% of them singletons. Per the germline V gene, CDR1 is MNHEY and CDR2 is SVGAGI. The CDR3 loop spans 15 amino acids. Unmatched junction bases numbered 6, after V lost 0 bases and J lost 5 bases. This clone occurred a few times. This chain uses TRBV6-5 with TRBJ1-2; 7 bases agree with TRBD1. This TCR was recovered from a person between 18 and 35 years old with COVID-19, enrolled during active disease. Sample: peripheral blood. The CDR3 bases are TGTGCCAGCAGTTACTCAGGACAGGTGATTTATGGCTACACCTTC. Translation: CASSYSGQVIYGYTF.